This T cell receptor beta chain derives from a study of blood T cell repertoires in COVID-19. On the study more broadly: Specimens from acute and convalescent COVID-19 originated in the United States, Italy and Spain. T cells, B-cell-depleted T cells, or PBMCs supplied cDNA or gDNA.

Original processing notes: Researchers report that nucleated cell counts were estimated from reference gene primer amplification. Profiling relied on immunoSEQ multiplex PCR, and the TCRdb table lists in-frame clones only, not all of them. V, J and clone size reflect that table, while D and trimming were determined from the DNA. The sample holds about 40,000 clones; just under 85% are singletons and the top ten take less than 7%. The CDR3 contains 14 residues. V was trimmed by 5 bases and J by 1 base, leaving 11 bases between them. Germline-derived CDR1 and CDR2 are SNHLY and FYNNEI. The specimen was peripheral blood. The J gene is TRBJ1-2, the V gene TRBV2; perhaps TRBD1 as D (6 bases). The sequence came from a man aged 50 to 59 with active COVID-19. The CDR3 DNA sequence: TGTGCCAGCAGTTCGGACAGCTTTAACTATGGCTACACCTTC. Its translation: CASSSDSFNYGYTF.